Each of the 31 T cell receptor beta chains below was sequenced from the same sample in a study of Graves' ophthalmopathy and Graves' hyperthyroidism. RNA transcripts served as template for amplifying TCR beta CDR3 sequences. RT-PCR with HTBI primers came first, then second-round multiplex PCR. From the multiplex PCR reads, TCRdb called clonotypes with MiXCR, one entry per CDR3 protein. The repertoire consists of around 1.1 million distinct CDR3 sequences, with about 36% occurring once and the leading ten covering 11%. The sequenced material came from peripheral blood or thyroid tissue (not recorded which). Receptors originate from an adult man with Graves' hyperthyroidism.

The chain links TRBV12-3 or TRBV12-4 to TRBJ1-5, with D possibly matching TRBD1 (6 bases). The CDR3 consists of 17 residues. V was clipped by 0 bases and J by 2 bases, with 14 bases between them. CDR3 residues: CASSLASTGLRNQPQHF. DNA for the CDR3: TGTGCCAGCAGTTTAGCAAGTACAGGGCTGCGCAATCAGCCCCAGCATTTT.

The rearrangement links TRBV20-1 to TRBJ1-2, with a possible D match to TRBD1 (6 bases). V shed 6 bases and J shed 6 bases, with 20 bases lying between them. Germline V gives CDR1 DFQATT, CDR2 SNEGSKA (reference sequence). The CDR3 has 14 amino acids. CDR3 DNA sequence: TGCAGTGCCAGAACCACAGGGAAGGGTCATGGCTACACCTTC. Its translation is CSARTTGKGHGYTF.

Worth noting for this clonotype: A read error may be the cause here, since a much bigger clone is one base away. This rearrangement joins TRBV9 to TRBJ1-3; no reliable D call. Germline assignment: CDR1 SGDLS and CDR2 YYNGEE. CDR3 size: 15 residues. Trimming shortened V by 0 bases and J by 8 bases, and 15 bases separated the two germline ends. CDR3 DNA: TGTGCCAGCAGCGTAGCCCAGTCTCCAGGAGACACCATATATTTT. Its translation: CASSVAQSPGDTIYF.

This clonotype was detected a few times. The rearrangement links TRBV6-6 to TRBJ2-2, with 7 bases aligning to TRBD2. Germline trimming cut 8 bases from V and 7 bases from J; bases unmatched to any gene: 10. This CDR3 has 14 amino acids. CDR1 is MNHNY, CDR2 SVGAGI, per germline (reference sequence). The CDR3 sequence is CASLRDYRGGELFF. The CDR3, as DNA: TGTGCCAGCCTCCGGGACTACCGCGGCGGGGAGCTGTTTTTT.

J is TRBJ1-1 and V is TRBV5-1, with 10 bases identical to TRBD1. With V trimmed by 4 bases and J by 1 base, 7 bases remained unmatched. Germline assignment: CDR1 SGHRS and CDR2 YFSETQ. The CDR3 totals 16 residues. CDR3 in amino acids: CASSARQGAGNTEAFF. The CDR3 DNA is TGCGCCAGCAGCGCTCGACAGGGGGCAGGGAACACTGAAGCTTTCTTT.

This clonotype was picked up many times. The chain is built from TRBV7-9 and TRBJ2-5; no definite D call. Between the trimmed V and J ends, which lost 5 bases and 5 bases, there was a span of 9 bases. The CDR3 runs to 12 residues. Germline V gene sequence: CDR1 SEHNR, CDR2 FQNEAQ (reference sequence). The CDR3 DNA reads as TGTGCCAGCAGCCCGGAATTGGAGACCCAGTACTTC. Its translation: CASSPELETQYF.

This clonotype was seen at least ten times. The chain carries TRBV7-8 and TRBJ2-7; 9 nucleotides align to TRBD1. CDR1 and CDR2 from the germline V gene are SGHVS and FQNEAQ. This CDR3 contains 16 residues. V trimming: 5 bases; J trimming: 2 bases; junction bases outside the gene matches: 10. This CDR3 reads CASSPPWTGDPYEQYF. CDR3 DNA: TGTGCCAGCAGCCCCCCGTGGACAGGGGACCCCTACGAGCAGTACTTC.

There are a few counts of this clonotype. V usage is TRBV5-8 and J usage is TRBJ2-2, with TRBD2 matching 11 bases. This CDR3 has 17 amino acids. Per germline, CDR1 SGHTS and CDR2 YDEGEE. V was clipped by 4 bases and J by 6 bases; unmatched bases: 11. The DNA for the CDR3 is TGTGCCAGCAGCACTGATAGACTAGCGGGATTCTCCGGGGAGCTGTTTTTT. It translates to CASSTDRLAGFSGELFF.

This clonotype has a handful of counts. The chain carries TRBV12-3 or TRBV12-4 and TRBJ1-3, with D unresolved. Trimming removed 6 bases at V and 1 base at J, with 10 bases between. The CDR3 totals 14 residues. CDR3 bases: TGTGCCAGCAGAGATGGGGAGTCTGGAAACACCATATATTTT. It is translated as CASRDGESGNTIYF.

This clonotype was counted many times. This rearrangement joins TRBV14 to TRBJ1-1; 7 positions agree with TRBD1. The germline CDR1 and CDR2 sequences are SGHDN and FVKESK. This CDR3 comprises 17 residues. The junction had 10 bases not matched to a gene; V was cut back by 0 bases and J by 3 bases. The CDR3 loop is CASSQDIGGGMYTEAFF. Here the CDR3 DNA reads TGTGCCAGCAGCCAAGACATAGGGGGCGGGATGTACACTGAAGCTTTCTTT.

This clonotype was recorded at least ten times. This chain joins TRBV20-1 and TRBJ1-6, with D unresolved. Per the germline V gene, CDR1 is DFQATT and CDR2 is SNEGSKA (reference sequence). The V end was cut by 0 bases, the J end by 10 bases, with 10 bases between. This CDR3 region has 13 residues. The CDR3 is CSARDPGRSPLHF. The CDR3 DNA reads as TGCAGTGCTAGAGATCCGGGGAGATCACCCCTCCACTTT.

This clonotype was counted many times. The genes are TRBV5-1 and TRBJ1-1; D ambiguous. CDR3 length: 14 amino acids. Trimming cost V 2 bases and J 0 bases, with 8 bases left between them. Germline loops: CDR1 SGHRS, CDR2 YFSETQ. CDR3 loop: CASSFSGVNTEAFF. CDR3 DNA: TGCGCCAGCAGCTTTTCGGGCGTGAACACTGAAGCTTTCTTT.

The chain combines TRBV20-1 with TRBJ1-6; maybe TRBD1 (5 bases). Germline V lookup: CDR1 DFQATT, CDR2 SNEGSKA (reference sequence). The CDR3 extends over 13 amino acids. V was cut by 6 bases and J by 4 bases, with 10 bases left in between. The CDR3 spells CSAPRGYNSPLHF. CDR3 DNA: TGCAGTGCCCCAAGGGGTTATAATTCACCCCTCCACTTT.

This rearrangement joins TRBV20-1 to TRBJ2-5; a weak D match, TRBD1 (6 bases). The CDR3 is 14 residues long. V was cut by 6 bases and J by 3 bases, with 17 bases left in between. The germline V gene has CDR1 DFQATT and CDR2 SNEGSKA (reference sequence). The CDR3 region has the DNA TGCAGTGCCCCAAGGCAGACAGGAAAAGAGACCCAGTACTTC. Residues: CSAPRQTGKETQYF.

This clonotype was observed many times. This rearrangement joins TRBV7-2 to TRBJ2-7; 7 bases line up with TRBD2. With 1 base clipped from V and 3 bases from J, the junction kept 6 bases outside the gene matches. The germline V gene has CDR1 SGHTA and CDR2 FQGNSA. The CDR3 length is 15 residues. CDR3 loop: CASSLGGGFGYEQYF. CDR3 nucleotides: TGTGCCAGCAGCTTAGGGGGGGGGTTTGGCTACGAGCAGTACTTC.

This clonotype was observed a handful of times. This chain uses TRBV6-5 with TRBJ2-7; D gene uncertain. The CDR3 has 13 amino acids. The germline V gene has CDR1 MNHEY and CDR2 SVGAGI. V lost 6 bases and J lost 2, with 11 bases in between. The CDR3 region has the DNA TGTGCCAGCAGGAACGTCCTCGCCTACGAGCAGTACTTC. It specifies CASRNVLAYEQYF.

This clonotype was detected ten times or more. This chain connects TRBV9 to TRBJ1-1; D call uncertain. V was clipped by 6 bases and J by 3 bases, with 15 bases between them. The CDR3 runs 14 residues. In germline, CDR1 is SGDLS, CDR2 YYNGEE. The CDR3 here is CASNELKGDTEAFF. The CDR3 DNA reads as TGTGCCAGCAACGAGCTGAAGGGAGACACTGAAGCTTTCTTT.

About this clonotype itself: A clone one base away is much larger, so this may be a read error. V is TRBV14 and J is TRBJ2-7, with D perhaps matching TRBD2 (7 bases). CDR1 and CDR2 from the germline V gene are SGHDN and FVKESK. The CDR3 is 15 amino acids. The CDR3 DNA sequence: TGTGCCAACAGCCAAGGAATCGGGGGGCTCTACGAGCAGTACTTC. Its protein is CANSQGIGGLYEQYF.

This clonotype was observed at least ten times. The chain couples TRBV2 to TRBJ2-5; 11 nucleotides align to TRBD1. This CDR3 spans 13 amino acids. V trimming: 6 bases; J trimming: 6 bases; junction bases outside the gene matches: 3. Per germline, CDR1 SNHLY and CDR2 FYNNEI. The CDR3 sequence is CASSGTGGQTQYF. CDR3 bases: TGTGCCAGCAGCGGGACAGGGGGGCAGACCCAGTACTTC. The entire variable domain, with the rest obtained from reference TRBV2 and TRBJ2-5, is as follows: EPEVTQTPSHQVTQMGQEVILRCVPISNHLYFYWYRQILGQKVEFLVSFYNNEISEKSEIFDDQFSVERPDGSNFTLKIRSTKLEDSAMYFCASSGTGGQTQYFGPGTRLLVL.

This chain uses TRBV12-3 or TRBV12-4 with TRBJ2-7; no clear D gene. The CDR3 is made up of 13 amino acids. Trimming removed 3 bases from V and 3 bases from J, with 9 bases in between. CDR3 in amino acids: CASSLADFYEQYF. In DNA, the CDR3 is TGTGCCAGCAGTTTGGCCGACTTCTACGAGCAGTACTTC.

This clonotype appeared many times. The rearrangement joins TRBV19 to TRBJ1-1; D is unclear. The ends were cut back, 6 bases at V and 1 base at J, with 12 bases in the middle. CDR1 LNHDA and CDR2 SQIVND come from the germline V gene (reference sequence). The CDR3 has 14 residues. The CDR3 reads CASSPKVRNTEAFF. CDR3 bases: TGTGCCAGTAGCCCTAAAGTTAGGAACACTGAAGCTTTCTTT.

This rearrangement joins TRBV6-2 or TRBV6-3 to TRBJ2-7, with 7 bases fitting TRBD1. This CDR3 has 15 amino acids. CDR1 MNHEY and CDR2 SVGEGT come from the germline V gene. The V gene end was trimmed by 6 bases and the J gene end by 4 bases; junction bases not matched to a gene: 12. CDR3 in amino acids: CASRRTGTAGYEQYF. For the CDR3, the DNA is TGTGCCAGCAGACGTACCGGGACAGCCGGATACGAGCAGTACTTC.

The V and J genes are TRBV7-9 and TRBJ1-1; no clear D. Trimming took off 7 bases at V and 9 bases at J, with 15 bases between the two ends. From germline, CDR1 is SEHNR and CDR2 FQNEAQ (reference sequence). The CDR3 totals 12 residues. The CDR3 loop reads CASTDTGRKAFF. The CDR3 DNA reads as TGTGCCAGCACCGACACCGGGCGGAAAGCTTTCTTT.

In regard to this clonotype: The junction does not match germline at one end; this may be a read error. This chain uses TRBV5-6 with TRBJ2-5, with 8 nucleotides matching TRBD2. Germline values: CDR1 SGHDT, CDR2 YYEEEE. The CDR3 runs to 15 residues. In nucleotides, the CDR3 is TGTGCCGGCAGCCCGGCGGGGGGAGGCCAAGAGACCCAGTACTTC. Its translation: CAGSPAGGGQETQYF.

This clonotype was picked up a small number of times. This chain connects TRBV28 to TRBJ1-4; perhaps TRBD1 as D (6 bases). Trimming took 6 bases from V and 4 from J, leaving 18 bases between them. Germline loops: CDR1 MDHEN, CDR2 SYDVKM. This CDR3 comprises 16 residues. The CDR3 protein is CASRFNTGPGNEKLFF. The CDR3 region has the DNA TGTGCCAGCAGGTTTAATACAGGGCCTGGTAATGAAAAACTGTTTTTT.

CDR3 nucleotide sequence: TGTGCCAGCCTCTATGGGACAGGGGCGGGTAATTCACCCCTCCACTTT. Protein sequence: CASLYGTGAGNSPLHF. J is TRBJ1-6 and V is TRBV7-8; TRBD1 matches at 10 bases. This CDR3 is built from 16 residues. The germline CDR1 and CDR2 sequences are SGHVS and FQNEAQ. Unmatched junction bases numbered 10, after V lost 8 bases and J lost 6 bases.

The table lists this clonotype with a few counts. The rearrangement uses TRBV9 and TRBJ2-7, with 7 bases fitting TRBD2. Germline V gene lookup returns CDR1 SGDLS and CDR2 YYNGEE. The CDR3 spans 16 residues. The trim removed 4 bases at V and 1 base at J, leaving 11 bases unmatched. For the CDR3, the DNA is TGTGCCAGCAGCTACACAACTCGCGGGGGATCCTACGAGCAGTACTTC. Protein sequence: CASSYTTRGGSYEQYF. Drawing the rest from reference TRBV9 and TRBJ2-7, the complete variable domain is DSGVTQTPKHLITATGQRVTLRCSPRSGDLSVYWYQQSLDQGLQFLIQYYNGEERAKGNILERFSAQQFPDLHSELNLSSLELGDSALYFCASSYTTRGGSYEQYFGPGTRLTVT.

This clonotype turned up a few times. The V and J genes are TRBV20-1 and TRBJ1-1; D unclear. The CDR3 is made up of 12 amino acids. The V end was cut by 4 bases, the J end by 5 bases, with 11 bases between. The germline CDR1 and CDR2 sequences are DFQATT and SNEGSKA (reference sequence). CDR3: CSAIPLTTEAFF. The DNA for the CDR3 is TGCAGTGCTATCCCCCTCACGACTGAAGCTTTCTTT.

J is TRBJ2-2 and V is TRBV14, with TRBD1 identical over 7 bases. V gave up 0 bases and J gave up 6 bases; unmatched junction bases: 10. The CDR3 has 17 amino acids. Germline V gene lookup returns CDR1 SGHDN and CDR2 FVKESK. As DNA, the CDR3 is TGTGCCAGCAGCCAAGATCGAGGGGGCCGAATCGCCGGGGAGCTGTTTTTT. Residues: CASSQDRGGRIAGELFF.

V and J are TRBV19 and TRBJ1-5; no reliable D call. The CDR3 is made up of 15 amino acids. Trimming removed 8 bases at V and 2 bases at J, with 16 bases between. The germline CDR1 and CDR2 sequences are LNHDA and SQIVND (reference sequence). CDR3 amino acids: CASRARRIGNQPQHF. CDR3 coding DNA: TGTGCCAGTCGGGCGCGGAGAATCGGCAATCAGCCCCAGCATTTT.

This clonotype was detected many times. The J gene is TRBJ2-7, the V gene TRBV5-1, with TRBD2 as a possible D gene (5 bases). CDR1 is SGHRS and CDR2 is YFSETQ in the germline V gene. The CDR3 contains 14 residues. V dropped 4 bases and J dropped 2 bases, with 13 bases sitting between them. Written as DNA, the CDR3 is TGCGCCAGCAGCCCCCCTGAGGGCGCCTACGAGCAGTACTTC. It translates to CASSPPEGAYEQYF.